This T cell receptor beta chain was recorded in a study of T cell responses to AZD1222 COVID-19 vaccine. Study-wide points: Most donors were white British, females outnumbered males, and clonal diversity was possibly underestimated.

In the case of this clone: The antigen remains undetermined.

The CDR3 extends over 14 amino acids. J gave up 5 bases and V 4 bases, and 2 bases lay outside the gene matches. Germline CDR1 LGHNA, CDR2 YNFKEQ. Method: immunoSEQ multiplex PCR; TCRdb's copy keeps in-frame clones and lacks some. The repertoire holds 75,000 to 80,000 clones, 70% to 80% seen once, with 25% to 30% in the top ten. This TCR was sampled from an adult who received the MenACWY meningococcal vaccine as a control. This sequence joins TRBV4-2 and TRBJ2-5; 12 positions agree with TRBD1. Here the sequenced sample was peripheral blood, taken 28 days after the second dose of the MenACWY control vaccine. For the CDR3, the DNA is TGTGCCAGCAGCCGGGACAGGGGGCCGGAGACCCAGTACTTC. Protein: CASSRDRGPETQYF.